This entry features one T cell receptor beta chain sequence. The antigen is unknown. This entry belongs to a study of T cells in localized non-small cell lung cancer. Overall study findings and caveats: Clonality of T cells reached its maximum in uninvolved adjacent lung, surpassing tumor. It remains possible that heterogeneity exists, since only one tumor region was sequenced. Higher T cell density in the blood was associated with longer overall survival, whereas higher adjacent-lung clonality associated with shorter survival. Adjacent lung tissue had a median about 60 of the top 100 clones found in the tumor.

The germline V gene encodes CDR1 MNHEY and CDR2 SVGAGI. The CDR3 consists of 12 residues. The V and J ends lost 10 bases and 4 bases respectively, with 13 bases between them. The repertoire was sequenced with immunoSEQ multiplex PCR; TCRdb's copy has only in-frame clones and lacks some. The sample holds around 64,000 clones, more than 80% seen once. The source of this sequence is a man aged 35 to 70 with stage II lung adenocarcinoma. The V call is TRBV6-5, the J call TRBJ2-5; possibly TRBD1 or TRBD2 for D (6 bases each). Sample: PBMCs, taken before any cancer treatment. CDR3 region: CAIIGGGETQYF. The CDR3, as DNA: TGTGCCATAATAGGGGGAGGAGAGACCCAGTACTTC.